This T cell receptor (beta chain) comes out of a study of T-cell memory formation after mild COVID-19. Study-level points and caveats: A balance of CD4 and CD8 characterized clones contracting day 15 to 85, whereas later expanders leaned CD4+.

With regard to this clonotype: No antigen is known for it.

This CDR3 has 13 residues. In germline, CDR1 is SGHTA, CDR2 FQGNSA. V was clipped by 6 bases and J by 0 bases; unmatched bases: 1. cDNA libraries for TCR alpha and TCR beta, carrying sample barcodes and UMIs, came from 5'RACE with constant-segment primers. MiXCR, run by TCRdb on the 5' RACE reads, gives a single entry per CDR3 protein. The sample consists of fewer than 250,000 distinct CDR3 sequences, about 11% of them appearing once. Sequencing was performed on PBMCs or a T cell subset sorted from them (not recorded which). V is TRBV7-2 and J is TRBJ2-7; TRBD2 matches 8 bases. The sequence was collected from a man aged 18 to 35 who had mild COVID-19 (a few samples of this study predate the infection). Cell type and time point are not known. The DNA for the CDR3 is TGTGCCAGCAGGGGGACTAGCTCCTACGAGCAGTACTTC. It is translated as CASRGTSSYEQYF. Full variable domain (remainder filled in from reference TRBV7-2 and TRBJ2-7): GAGVSQSPSNKVTEKGKDVELRCDPISGHTALYWYRQSLGQGLEFLIYFQGNSAPDKSGLPSDRFSAERTGGSVSTLTIQRTQQEDSAVYLCASRGTSSYEQYFGPGTRLTVT.